This T cell receptor (beta chain) was captured by sequencing in a study of shared clonotypes between healthy human individuals. Whole-study findings and limits: Clonotypes not shared had lower generation probabilities than those common to all four donors.

A note on this clone: Its specificity is unknown.

The assay was carried out at the deep level. The data were produced by immunoSEQ multiplex PCR, yet TCRdb's version contains in-frame clones alone and is incomplete. The data show under 2,000,000 clones, roughly 95% seen once. The naive CD8 subset, CD45RO-negative cells positively selected for CCR7, excluded terminally differentiated effector memory CD45RA+ cells. After removal of 2 bases from V and 4 bases from J, the junction contained 8 bases not matched to a gene. CDR3 size: 15 residues. Germline CDR1 reads WSHSY; CDR2 reads SAAADI. The sample was naive CD8+ T cells sorted from blood. The genes are TRBV10-2 and TRBJ2-7; 7 bases are a match to TRBD1. The receptor comes from a man between 18 and 29 years old in good health. The DNA for the CDR3 is TGCGCCAGCAGTGAGAAAGGGGGCTTGGGTTACGAGCAGTACTTC. Its protein product is CASSEKGGLGYEQYF.